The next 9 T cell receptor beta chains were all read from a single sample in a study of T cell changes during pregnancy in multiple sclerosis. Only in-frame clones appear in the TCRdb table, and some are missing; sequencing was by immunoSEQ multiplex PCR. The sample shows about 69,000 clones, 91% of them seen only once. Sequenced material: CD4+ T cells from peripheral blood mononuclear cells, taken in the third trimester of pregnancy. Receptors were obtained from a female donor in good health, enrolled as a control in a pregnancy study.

Here the CDR3 reads CASSQGGETQYF. DNA of the CDR3: TGTGCCAGCAGCCAAGGGGGCGAGACCCAGTACTTC. The rearrangement links TRBV14 to TRBJ2-5; tentative D call: TRBD1 (5 bases). Trimming took 1 base from V and 5 from J, leaving 5 bases between them. CDR1 and CDR2 (germline): SGHDN, FVKESK. The CDR3 spans 12 residues.

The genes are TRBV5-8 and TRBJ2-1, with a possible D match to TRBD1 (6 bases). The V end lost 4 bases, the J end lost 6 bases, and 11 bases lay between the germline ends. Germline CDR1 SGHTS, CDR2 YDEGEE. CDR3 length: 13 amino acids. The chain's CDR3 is CASSPWTVNEQFF. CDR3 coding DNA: TGTGCCAGCAGCCCCTGGACAGTCAATGAGCAGTTCTTC.

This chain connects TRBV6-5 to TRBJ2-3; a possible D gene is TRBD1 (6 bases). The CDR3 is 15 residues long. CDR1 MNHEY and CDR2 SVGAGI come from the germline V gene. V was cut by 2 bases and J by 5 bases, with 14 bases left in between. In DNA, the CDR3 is TGTGCCAGCAGTTACCATTCAGGGGTCCTAGATACGCAGTATTTT. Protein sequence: CASSYHSGVLDTQYF.

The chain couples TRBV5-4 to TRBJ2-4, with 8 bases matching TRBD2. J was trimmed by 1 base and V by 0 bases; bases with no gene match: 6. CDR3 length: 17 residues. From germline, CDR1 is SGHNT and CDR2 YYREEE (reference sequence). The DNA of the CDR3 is TGTGCCAGCAGCTTGGGCGGGGGGTTAGGGGCCAAAAACATTCAGTACTTC. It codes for CASSLGGGLGAKNIQYF. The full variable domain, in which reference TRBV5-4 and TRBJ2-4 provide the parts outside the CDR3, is ETGVTQSPTHLIKTRGQQVTLRCSSQSGHNTVSWYQQALGQGPQFIFQYYREEENGRGNFPPRFSGLQFPNYSSELNVNALELDDSALYLCASSLGGGLGAKNIQYFGAGTRLSVL.

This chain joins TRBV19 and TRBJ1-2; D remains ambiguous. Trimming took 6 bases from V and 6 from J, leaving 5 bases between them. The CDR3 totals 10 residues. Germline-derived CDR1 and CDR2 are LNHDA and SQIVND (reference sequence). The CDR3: CASRRNGYTF. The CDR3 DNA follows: TGTGCCAGTAGGAGGAATGGCTACACCTTC. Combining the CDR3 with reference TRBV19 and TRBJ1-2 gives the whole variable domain DGGITQSPKYLFRKEGQNVTLSCEQNLNHDAMYWYRQDPGQGLRLIYYSQIVNDFQKGDIAEGYSVSREKKESFPLTVTSAQKNPTAFYLCASRRNGYTFGSGTRLTVV.

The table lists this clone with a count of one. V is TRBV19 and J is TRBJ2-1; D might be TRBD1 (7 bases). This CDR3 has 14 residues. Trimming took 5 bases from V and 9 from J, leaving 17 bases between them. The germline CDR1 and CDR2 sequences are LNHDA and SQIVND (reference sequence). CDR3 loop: CASSWRGRSSEQFF. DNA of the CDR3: TGTGCCAGTAGTTGGAGGGGGCGGAGTAGTGAGCAGTTCTTC.

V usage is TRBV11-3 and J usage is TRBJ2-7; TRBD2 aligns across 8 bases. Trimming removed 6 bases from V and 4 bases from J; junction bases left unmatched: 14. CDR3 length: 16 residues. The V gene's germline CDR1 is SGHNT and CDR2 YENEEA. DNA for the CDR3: TGTGCCAGCAGTCGGGGGGGTGGCCCGGGATTTTACGAGCAGTACTTC. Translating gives CASSRGGGPGFYEQYF.

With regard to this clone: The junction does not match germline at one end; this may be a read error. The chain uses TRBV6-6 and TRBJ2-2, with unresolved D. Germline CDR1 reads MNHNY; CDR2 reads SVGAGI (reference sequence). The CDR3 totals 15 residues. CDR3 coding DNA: TGTACCAGCAGTTATCGGCCTAGAGGTCTCGGGGAGCTGTTTTTT. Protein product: CTSSYRPRGLGELFF.

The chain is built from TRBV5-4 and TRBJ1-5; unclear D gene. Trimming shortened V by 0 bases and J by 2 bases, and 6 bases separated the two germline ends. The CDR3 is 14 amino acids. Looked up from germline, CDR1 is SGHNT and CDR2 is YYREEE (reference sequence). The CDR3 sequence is CASSLGTGNQPQHF. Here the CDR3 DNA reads TGTGCCAGCAGCTTGGGTACGGGCAATCAGCCCCAGCATTTT.